Listed below are T cell receptor beta chains from one sample, sequenced in a study of cytomegalovirus exposure and HLA in healthy donors. Repertoires were generated with immunoSEQ multiplex PCR, while TCRdb's copy carries only in-frame clones and drops some. The profile covers about 190,000 clones, with around 77% appearing a single time and roughly 1.5% taken by the ten largest. The sequenced sample consisted of PBMCs. Receptor source: a woman aged 18-29 years in good health and CMV-seronegative. Both conserved end residues are part of each CDR3. D genes are given only for firm matches. Clone size is shown for a subset of rows, as once, few, many or a class of expanded clone.

j_gene | v_gene | d_gene | abundance | CDR3nt | CDR3aa
TRBJ2-7 | TRBV14 | TRBD1 | - | TGTGCCAGCAGCCCCCGGGACAGGGTACACGAGCAGTACTTC | CASSPRDRVHEQYF
TRBJ1-5 | TRBV5-4 | - | - | TGTGCCAGCAGCTTGGCCGGCGGGGGAGCCCAGCATTTT | CASSLAGGGAQHF
TRBJ2-1 | TRBV7-9 | TRBD2 | - | TGTGCCAGCAGCTCTCTAGAACTAGCGGGGGGCGAGCAGTTCTTC | CASSSLELAGGEQFF
TRBJ1-3 | TRBV28 | TRBD1 | - | TGTGCCAGTGACACAGGGGATACTGGAAACACCATATATTTT | CASDTGDTGNTIYF
TRBJ2-7 | TRBV30 | TRBD2 | - | TGTGCCTATGCACTAGCGGGAGGATTCGAGCAGTACTTC | CAYALAGGFEQYF
TRBJ1-1 | TRBV29-1 | TRBD1 | - | TGCAGCGCCAGAAGACGGGACAGGGCTTCTGAAGCTTTCTTT | CSARRRDRASEAFF
TRBJ1-1 | TRBV11-2 | TRBD1 | few | TGTGCCAGCAGCGACCGGGACAGGGGGCAGTACACTGAAGCTTTCTTT | CASSDRDRGQYTEAFF
TRBJ2-7 | TRBV28 | - | - | TGTGCCTCCGGCGGCAGCACCTACGAGCAGTACTTC | CASGGSTYEQYF
TRBJ2-3 | TRBV2 | - | - | TGTGCCAGCAGTGGCCCAGGGGAGGGTAGCACAGATACGCAGTATTTT | CASSGPGEGSTDTQYF
TRBJ2-3 | TRBV6-1 | - | - | TGTGCCAGCAGTGAAGGCCTACGAAGACTAAGCCCTAGCACAGATACGCAGTATTTT | CASSEGLRRLSPSTDTQYF
TRBJ1-6 | TRBV2 | - | - | TGTGCCAGCAAGGAGCCAGGGTTTGATTCACCCCTCCACTTT | CASKEPGFDSPLHF
TRBJ2-7 | TRBV7-3 | TRBD2 | - | TGTGCCAGCAGCCGTAGCGGGGGGATTCCCTACGAGCAGTACTTC | CASSRSGGIPYEQYF
TRBJ1-2 | TRBV15 | TRBD1 | few | TGTGCCACCAGCAGAGGGACAGGGGTGTATGGCTACACCTTC | CATSRGTGVYGYTF
TRBJ2-3 | TRBV19 | - | - | TGTGCCAGTAGTATCCTCACATGGGATACGCAGTATTTT | CASSILTWDTQYF
TRBJ1-5 | TRBV2 | - | - | TGTGCCAGCAGTGAATATAGCAGTAGCAATCAGCCCCAGCATTTT | CASSEYSSSNQPQHF
TRBJ2-5 | TRBV10-3 | TRBD1 | - | TGTGCCATCAGTAAGACTTCAGGGGGAAGTGAGACCCAGTACTTC | CAISKTSGGSETQYF
TRBJ1-2 | TRBV4-1 | TRBD1 | - | TGCGCCAGCAGCCCCTCGGACAGGGGGAATGGCTACACCTTC | CASSPSDRGNGYTF
TRBJ2-1 | TRBV7-2 | TRBD1 | once | TGTGCCAGCAGGGCGGGACAGGGGAGCAATGAGCAGTTCTTC | CASRAGQGSNEQFF
TRBJ1-2 | TRBV5-1 | TRBD1 | - | TGCGCCAGCAGCCCGGGGGGAACAGGGGGCTATAATGGCTACACCTTC | CASSPGGTGGYNGYTF
TRBJ2-2 | TRBV9 | TRBD2 | - | TGTGCCAGCAGCCGGACTAGCGGGAGTCCGAACACCGGGGAGCTGTTTTTT | CASSRTSGSPNTGELFF
TRBJ2-3 | TRBV7-9 | TRBD2 | - | TGTGCTTCTCTGGGGCTAGCGGGGGGCCGGGATACGCAGTATTTT | CASLGLAGGRDTQYF
TRBJ2-2 | TRBV10-2 | TRBD2 | - | TGCGCCAGCAGGGGCCAGCGGGGCGGGACCGGGGAGCTGTTTTTT | CASRGQRGGTGELFF
TRBJ1-2 | TRBV5-5 | TRBD1 | - | TGTGCCAGCAGCTCCACGGACAGGGTGAGGGATGGCTACACCTTC | CASSSTDRVRDGYTF
TRBJ2-1 | TRBV6-6 | - | - | TGTGCCAGCAGTTACGCCCGCTACTCCTACAATGAGCAGTTCTTC | CASSYARYSYNEQFF
TRBJ2-3 | TRBV9 | - | - | TGTGCCAGCAGCGTAGTGGGGAGTCACACAGATACGCAGTATTTT | CASSVVGSHTDTQYF
TRBJ2-1 | TRBV27 | TRBD2 | once | TGTGCCAGCAGTCGAGCGGGAGATGTTCATGAGCAGTTCTTC | CASSRAGDVHEQFF
TRBJ1-2 | TRBV18 | TRBD1 | - | TGTGCCAGCTCAAGAACCGGGACAGCTAACTATGGCTACACCTTC | CASSRTGTANYGYTF
TRBJ2-7 | TRBV18 | TRBD1 | - | TGTGCCAGCTCACAAAGACAGGGAGCGTACGAGCAGTACTTC | CASSQRQGAYEQYF
TRBJ2-2 | TRBV9 | - | - | TGTGCCAGCAGCGGCCGGGGACAGAACACCGGGGAGCTGTTTTTT | CASSGRGQNTGELFF